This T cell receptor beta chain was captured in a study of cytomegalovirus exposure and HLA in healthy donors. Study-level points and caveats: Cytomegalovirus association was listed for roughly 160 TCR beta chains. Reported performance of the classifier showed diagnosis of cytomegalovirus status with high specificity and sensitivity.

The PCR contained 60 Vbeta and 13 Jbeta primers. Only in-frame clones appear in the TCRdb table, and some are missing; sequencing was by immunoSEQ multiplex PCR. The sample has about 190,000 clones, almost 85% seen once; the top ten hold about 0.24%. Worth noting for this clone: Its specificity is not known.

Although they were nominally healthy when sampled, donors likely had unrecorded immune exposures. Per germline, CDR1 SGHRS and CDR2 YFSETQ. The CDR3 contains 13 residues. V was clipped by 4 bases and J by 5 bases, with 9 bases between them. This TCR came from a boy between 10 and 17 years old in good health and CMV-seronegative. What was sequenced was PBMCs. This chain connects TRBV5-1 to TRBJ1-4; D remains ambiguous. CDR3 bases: TGCGCCAGCAGCCCGGCGGGAAATGAAAAACTGTTTTTT. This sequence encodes CASSPAGNEKLFF.